The 22 T cell receptor beta chains presented below share a single source sample, sequenced in a study of PD-L1 blockade in urothelial cancer. Time point here: peripheral blood 6 weeks after treatment start. The repertoire was sequenced with immunoSEQ multiplex PCR; TCRdb's copy has only in-frame clones and lacks some. The sample has about 45,000 clones; roughly four fifths are singletons. Material: PBMCs, obtained around atezolizumab (anti-PD-L1) treatment. The receptors derive from a man between 60 and 75 years old with urothelial cancer.

This sequence joins TRBV7-2 and TRBJ2-3; 9 bases match TRBD2. The germline V gene has CDR1 SGHTA and CDR2 FQGNSA. The CDR3 covers 13 residues. V lost 9 bases and J lost 5; bases outside the gene matches: 6. CDR3 bases: TGTGCCAGTGGAGCGGGAGGTGTAGATACGCAGTATTTT. Protein sequence: CASGAGGVDTQYF. Supplemented by reference TRBV7-2 and TRBJ2-3, the full variable domain reads GAGVSQSPSNKVTEKGKDVELRCDPISGHTALYWYRQSLGQGLEFLIYFQGNSAPDKSGLPSDRFSAERTGGSVSTLTIQRTQQEDSAVYLCASGAGGVDTQYFGPGTRLTVL.

The V call is TRBV5-1, the J call TRBJ2-2, with 8 bases matching TRBD1. The CDR3 is made up of 16 amino acids. V lost 4 bases, J lost 6 bases, and 11 bases stayed unmatched. Germline CDR1 SGHRS, CDR2 YFSETQ. The CDR3 nucleotides read TGCGCCAGCAGCCCGGGGGACAGGAGGGCATCCGGGGAGCTGTTTTTT. Its protein product is CASSPGDRRASGELFF.

V and J are TRBV6-1 and TRBJ1-2; a possible D gene is TRBD1 (6 bases). With 5 bases removed from V and 1 base from J, the gap between germline ends came to 11 bases. The CDR3 covers 14 residues. CDR1 and CDR2 from the germline V gene are MNHNS and SASEGT. The CDR3 DNA reads as TGTGCCAGCAGTCCCAGGGGTGGTAACTATGGCTACACCTTC. Protein sequence: CASSPRGGNYGYTF.

The J gene is TRBJ1-4, the V gene TRBV7-8; D is uncertain. The V end lost 7 bases, the J end lost 6 bases, and 18 bases lay between the germline ends. CDR1 is SGHVS and CDR2 is FQNEAQ in the germline V gene. The CDR3 runs to 15 residues. CDR3: CASTLLPGRDEKLFF. In nucleotides, the CDR3 is TGTGCCAGCACCCTTCTCCCGGGGAGGGATGAAAAACTGTTTTTT.

The rearrangement uses TRBV7-6 and TRBJ2-3; 15 bases match TRBD2. This CDR3 has 16 amino acids. Germline CDR1 is SGHVS and CDR2 is FNYEAQ. V was pared by 5 bases and J by 4 bases, with 4 bases of the junction left unmatched. The CDR3: CASSRGLAGGADTQYF. In nucleotides, the CDR3 is TGTGCCAGCAGCCGCGGACTAGCGGGAGGGGCAGATACGCAGTATTTT.

V is TRBV6-4 and J is TRBJ1-2; 7 nucleotides agree with TRBD1. From germline, CDR1 is MRHNA and CDR2 SNTAGT. The CDR3 totals 14 residues. The J segment lost 4 bases and the V segment lost 1 base, leaving 3 bases of the junction unmatched. In DNA, the CDR3 is TGTGCCAGCAGTGACTTGACAGGGATCTATGGCTACACCTTC. Its protein is CASSDLTGIYGYTF.

The CDR3 spells CAISEVGQGRTEAFF. The CDR3 nucleotides are TGTGCCATCAGTGAGGTAGGACAGGGCCGAACTGAAGCTTTCTTT. This chain joins TRBV10-3 and TRBJ1-1; 8 nucleotides match TRBD1. There are 15 residues in the CDR3. Germline loops: CDR1 ENHRY, CDR2 SYGVKD. After removal of 2 bases from V and 5 bases from J, the junction contained 7 bases not matched to a gene.

The CDR3 loop is CASSQDRWQAYEQYF. CDR3 DNA sequence: TGCGCCAGCAGCCAAGATAGGTGGCAGGCGTACGAGCAGTACTTC. The V and J genes are TRBV4-3 and TRBJ2-7; D is ambiguous. V lost 0 bases and J lost 4, with 13 bases in between. The CDR3 runs to 15 residues. CDR1 and CDR2 from the germline V gene are LGHNA and YSLEER.

V is TRBV28 and J is TRBJ2-5; tentative D call: TRBD2 (6 bases). The CDR3 is made up of 14 amino acids. The ends were cut back, 7 bases at V and 2 bases at J, with 14 bases in the middle. CDR1 is MDHEN and CDR2 is SYDVKM in the germline V gene. For the CDR3, the DNA is TGTGCCAGCACCGTTGGGACTTCTCAAGAGACCCAGTACTTC. This translates into CASTVGTSQETQYF.

This chain uses TRBV11-2 with TRBJ2-7; 9 positions match TRBD1. CDR1 and CDR2 (germline): SGHAT, FQNNGV. CDR3 length equals 14 residues. Unmatched junction bases numbered 8, after V lost 3 bases and J lost 8 bases. The chain's CDR3 is CASSLATGGVQQYF. The CDR3 DNA is TGTGCCAGCAGCTTGGCAACAGGGGGCGTTCAGCAGTACTTC.

To note about this clone: An end of the junction differs from the germline gene, which may be a read error. The chain recombines TRBV6-1 with TRBJ2-3; maybe TRBD2 (5 bases). This CDR3 has 14 amino acids. Germline loops: CDR1 MNHNS, CDR2 SASEGT. CDR3 sequence reads: CASSEARTTDTQYF. The CDR3, as DNA: TGTGCCAGCAGCGAAGCGCGGACTACAGATACGCAGTATTTT.

This sequence joins TRBV4-1 and TRBJ2-5, with D possibly TRBD2 on 7 matching bases. Between the trimmed V and J ends, which lost 3 bases and 5 bases, there was a span of 25 bases. In germline, CDR1 is MGHRA, CDR2 YSYEKL. The CDR3 totals 18 residues. CDR3 sequence (DNA): TGCGCCAGCAGCCAGCCCCAAAAGGAGGGGGAGGGCCCGGAGACCCAGTACTTC. This gives the protein CASSQPQKEGEGPETQYF.

V and J are TRBV5-1 and TRBJ2-1; 13 nucleotides line up with TRBD2. The trim removed 5 bases at V and 0 bases at J, leaving 2 bases unmatched. The CDR3 has 16 residues. Germline V lookup: CDR1 SGHRS, CDR2 YFSETQ. CDR3 sequence reads: CASRGLAGVSYNEQFF. Here the CDR3 DNA reads TGCGCCAGCAGAGGACTAGCGGGGGTCTCCTACAATGAGCAGTTCTTC.

V is TRBV5-1 and J is TRBJ2-3; 11 nucleotides agree with TRBD1. The CDR3 spans 16 residues. Per germline, CDR1 SGHRS and CDR2 YFSETQ. Trimming removed 2 bases from V and 5 bases from J; junction bases left unmatched: 7. CDR3 loop: CASSFLGQGAGDTQYF. The CDR3 DNA reads TGCGCCAGCAGCTTTCTCGGACAGGGGGCGGGAGATACGCAGTATTTT. The full variable domain, completed using reference TRBV5-1 and TRBJ2-3, is KAGVTQTPRYLIKTRGQQVTLSCSPISGHRSVSWYQQTPGQGLQFLFEYFSETQRNKGNFPGRFSGRQFSNSRSEMNVSTLELGDSALYLCASSFLGQGAGDTQYFGPGTRLTVL.

J is TRBJ2-7 and V is TRBV14; D is perhaps TRBD2 (6 bases). Germline CDR1 SGHDN, CDR2 FVKESK. V dropped 4 bases and J dropped 8 bases, with 12 bases sitting between them. CDR3 length: 12 residues. CDR3 residues: CASSPGRGQQYF. The CDR3 DNA reads as TGTGCCAGCAGCCCCGGGCGGGGTCAGCAGTACTTC.

This clone was counted between two and nine times. The chain combines TRBV30 with TRBJ2-7, with D possibly being TRBD1 (6 bases). This CDR3 comprises 11 residues. The V and J ends lost 0 bases and 6 bases respectively, with 6 bases between them. The germline V gene encodes CDR1 GTSNPN and CDR2 SVGIG (reference sequence). Written as DNA, the CDR3 is TGTGCCTGGAGTGTAGGGGGCGAGCAGTACTTC. Residues: CAWSVGGEQYF.

The rearrangement uses TRBV10-3 and TRBJ2-7; 7 bases fit TRBD2. Losses at the gene ends were 6 bases for V and 0 bases for J; bases not matched to a gene: 8. CDR1 and CDR2 from the germline V gene are ENHRY and SYGVKD. This CDR3 has 15 residues. The chain's CDR3 is CAISDSGSSSYEQYF. CDR3 sequence (DNA): TGTGCCATCAGCGATAGCGGGTCGAGCTCCTACGAGCAGTACTTC.

The rearrangement uses TRBV9 and TRBJ1-6; D unresolved. The CDR3 is 14 residues long. Germline V gene lookup returns CDR1 SGDLS and CDR2 YYNGEE. Deletions cut 0 bases from V and 9 bases from J, with 10 bases between. CDR3 DNA: TGTGCCAGCAGCGTAGGAGAGGTTGGTTCACCCCTCCACTTT. It specifies CASSVGEVGSPLHF.

The CDR3 sequence is CASSPTGVGSYEQYF. CDR3 DNA sequence: TGTGCCAGTAGTCCAACAGGGGTTGGATCCTACGAGCAGTACTTC. This chain connects TRBV19 to TRBJ2-7; 7 positions agree with TRBD1. Germline V gene sequence: CDR1 LNHDA, CDR2 SQIVND (reference sequence). The CDR3 has 15 residues. Trimming removed 5 bases from V and 1 base from J; junction bases left unmatched: 8.

The chain recombines TRBV4-1 with TRBJ1-1; TRBD1 matches at 7 bases. The CDR3 runs to 14 residues. The V and J ends lost 2 bases and 2 bases, in that order; junction bases with no gene match: 2. The V gene's germline CDR1 is MGHRA and CDR2 YSYEKL. CDR3 residues: CASSQRDSNTEAFF. The CDR3 DNA sequence: TGCGCCAGCAGCCAACGGGACAGTAACACTGAAGCTTTCTTT.

J is TRBJ1-6 and V is TRBV30, with 7 bases matching TRBD1. CDR1 GTSNPN and CDR2 SVGIG come from the germline V gene (reference sequence). The length of the CDR3 is 14 residues. V shed 3 bases and J 5 bases; nucleotides not matched to a gene: 4. The CDR3 coding sequence is TGTGCCTGGAGACAGGGGACAGATAATTCACCCCTCCACTTT. Its protein is CAWRQGTDNSPLHF.

In this sample, this clone turned up a few times. This chain links TRBV5-1 with TRBJ2-1; 11 bases are a match to TRBD2. Trimming removed 2 bases from V and 13 bases from J; junction bases left unmatched: 14. The CDR3 consists of 16 residues. From germline, CDR1 is SGHRS and CDR2 YFSETQ. CDR3 nucleotides: TGCGCCAGCAGCTTCTCCGGGACTAGCGGAACGAAGGCTCAGTTCTTC. Amino acids: CASSFSGTSGTKAQFF.